These T cell receptor beta chains were read from a single sample in a study of T-cell memory formation after mild COVID-19. TCRdb reanalysed the 5' RACE reads using MiXCR and keeps one entry per CDR3 protein. This table has approximately 150,000 distinct CDR3 sequences, around 13% appearing once. Sequencing was done on a sample of PBMCs or a T cell subset sorted from them (not recorded which). The receptors originated from an adult woman who had mild COVID-19 (a few samples of this study predate the infection). Cell type and time point are not known. Both conserved end residues are part of each CDR3. D genes are given only for firm matches. Expanded clones are given a class, and other clones once, few, many or no size at all.

abundance,j_gene,d_gene,v_gene,CDR3aa,CDR3nt
few,TRBJ1-2,-,TRBV12-3/TRBV12-4,CASSPYPNYGYTF,TGTGCCAGCAGTCCATACCCCAACTATGGCTACACCTTC
few,TRBJ2-7,-,TRBV7-2,CASSPEGRDGSYEQYF,TGTGCCAGCAGTCCCGAAGGGCGCGACGGGTCCTACGAGCAGTACTTC
-,TRBJ1-5,TRBD1,TRBV19,CASNGQGLSNQPQHF,TGTGCCAGTAACGGACAGGGACTTAGCAATCAGCCCCAGCATTTT
few,TRBJ2-7,TRBD2,TRBV7-7,CASSFGLEDEQYF,TGTGCTAGCAGCTTCGGACTAGAGGACGAGCAGTACTTC
few,TRBJ1-5,-,TRBV7-9,CASSLGGGNSNQPQHF,TGTGCCAGCAGCTTAGGTGGAGGGAATAGCAATCAGCCCCAGCATTTT
-,TRBJ2-1,-,TRBV2,CASTRHGNEQFF,TGTGCCAGCACCCGTCACGGGAATGAGCAGTTCTTC
many,TRBJ1-1,TRBD1,TRBV20-1,CSASPGTGDTEAFF,TGCAGTGCTAGTCCCGGGACAGGGGACACTGAAGCTTTCTTT
-,TRBJ2-1,-,TRBV7-2,CASTFRRGHGNEQFF,TGTGCCAGCACCTTCCGGAGGGGACATGGCAATGAGCAGTTCTTC
few,TRBJ1-5,-,TRBV11-2,CASSLGSHQPQHF,TGTGCCAGCAGCTTAGGGTCTCATCAGCCCCAGCATTTT
few,TRBJ1-4,-,TRBV12-3/TRBV12-4,CASRLGGGAEKLFF,TGTGCCAGCAGACTCGGGGGGGGCGCGGAAAAACTGTTTTTT
few,TRBJ1-4,TRBD1,TRBV7-2,CASSSYRGSNEKLFF,TGTGCCAGCAGCTCCTACAGGGGAAGTAATGAAAAACTGTTTTTT
few,TRBJ2-5,-,TRBV15,CATSYDRPIVGETQYF,TGTGCCACCAGTTATGACAGGCCCATTGTAGGGGAGACCCAGTACTTC
few,TRBJ2-3,TRBD2,TRBV7-2,CASSPRTSGGATDTQYF,TGTGCCAGCAGCCCCCGGACTAGCGGGGGGGCGACAGATACGCAGTATTTT
few,TRBJ2-7,TRBD2,TRBV19,CASSPGTSASYEQYF,TGTGCCAGTAGTCCCGGGACTAGCGCTTCCTACGAGCAGTACTTC
few,TRBJ2-3,TRBD2,TRBV5-1,CASSSLTSGSSTDTQYF,TGCGCCAGCAGCTCGCTGACTAGCGGGTCTAGCACAGATACGCAGTATTTT
many,TRBJ2-5,-,TRBV29-1,CSVALGLKETQYF,TGCAGCGTTGCTCTTGGACTGAAAGAGACCCAGTACTTC
many,TRBJ2-5,TRBD2,TRBV3-1,CASSRLHRTSGVRGETQYF,TGTGCCAGCAGCCGACTCCACCGGACTAGCGGGGTACGGGGGGAGACCCAGTACTTC
many,TRBJ2-7,-,TRBV12-3/TRBV12-4,CASSRAGNSYEQYF,TGTGCCAGCAGCCGCGCCGGCAACTCCTACGAGCAGTACTTC
few,TRBJ2-7,TRBD1,TRBV7-2,CASSLDRGRIYEQYF,TGTGCCAGCAGCCTGGACAGGGGGCGCATCTACGAGCAGTACTTC
few,TRBJ2-1,TRBD2,TRBV12-3/TRBV12-4,CASSLTSGGASRFF,TGTGCCAGCAGCCTGACTAGCGGGGGGGCCTCTCGGTTCTTC
few,TRBJ2-3,-,TRBV18,CASSFDRLPSTDTQYF,TGTGCCAGCTCCTTCGACAGGCTGCCTAGCACAGATACGCAGTATTTT
few,TRBJ1-1,-,TRBV15,CATSTYRDFTEAFF,TGTGCCACCAGCACCTACAGGGACTTCACTGAAGCTTTCTTT
few,TRBJ2-3,TRBD2,TRBV4-2,CASSQEGVAGTPTDTQYF,TGTGCCAGCAGCCAAGAGGGGGTAGCGGGGACACCTACAGATACGCAGTATTTT
few,TRBJ1-1,-,TRBV18,CASSPTRDTEAFF,TGTGCCAGCTCACCAACCAGGGACACTGAAGCTTTCTTT
-,TRBJ2-1,-,TRBV18,CASSPQATYNEQFF,TGTGCCAGCTCACCACAGGCAACCTACAATGAGCAGTTCTTC
-,TRBJ1-1,TRBD1,TRBV12-3/TRBV12-4,CASSYTRDRGAIKRVNTEAFF,TGTGCCAGCAGTTATACCCGGGACAGGGGCGCTATCAAGAGGGTTAACACTGAAGCTTTCTTT
few,TRBJ2-1,TRBD2,TRBV19,CASSILLAGVEQFF,TGTGCCAGTAGTATTTTGCTAGCGGGAGTCGAGCAGTTCTTC
-,TRBJ1-2,-,TRBV4-1,CASSHLTRGADYGYTF,TGCGCCAGCAGCCATCTTACTCGGGGGGCTGACTATGGCTACACCTTC
few,TRBJ2-3,-,TRBV7-9,CASSLSEQNTDTQYF,TGTGCCAGCAGCTTAAGCGAACAGAACACAGATACGCAGTATTTT
-,TRBJ2-7,-,TRBV7-2,CASSLDRGGSYEQYF,TGTGCCAGCAGCTTAGACAGGGGGGGATCCTACGAGCAGTACTTC
-,TRBJ1-6,-,TRBV12-3/TRBV12-4,CASRLGDSPLHF,TGTGCCAGCCGATTGGGGGATTCACCCCTCCACTTT
-,TRBJ2-1,-,TRBV6-6,CASSRTIGVAEQFF,TGTGCCAGCAGTCGGACTATTGGGGTCGCTGAGCAGTTCTTC
few,TRBJ2-2,-,TRBV29-1,CSVVRGAGELFF,TGCAGCGTTGTAAGGGGGGCCGGGGAGCTGTTTTTT
-,TRBJ1-2,-,TRBV5-1,CASSSGRDFNYGYTF,TGCGCCAGCAGCTCAGGGCGGGACTTTAACTATGGCTACACCTTC
-,TRBJ2-3,-,TRBV12-3/TRBV12-4,CASSGPKQSTDTQYF,TGTGCCAGCAGTGGACCCAAGCAAAGCACAGATACGCAGTATTTT
-,TRBJ2-1,-,TRBV15,CATRRDQTYNEQFF,TGTGCCACCAGGCGGGACCAAACCTACAATGAGCAGTTCTTC
-,TRBJ2-7,-,TRBV5-1,CATSPGSTYEQYF,TGCGCCACCTCCCCCGGGAGCACCTACGAGCAGTACTTC
few,TRBJ2-7,TRBD1,TRBV5-4,CASTRRDRSTYEQYF,TGTGCCAGCACTCGCCGGGACAGGTCGACCTACGAGCAGTACTTC
-,TRBJ2-7,TRBD1,TRBV6-5,CASRERTGYAYEQYF,TGTGCCAGCAGGGAAAGGACAGGCTATGCCTACGAGCAGTACTTC
few,TRBJ2-7,-,TRBV24-1,CATSDSGIGTYEQYF,TGTGCCACCAGTGATTCGGGCATTGGCACCTACGAGCAGTACTTC
-,TRBJ2-1,TRBD1,TRBV2,CASSWGQGNIDEQFF,TGTGCCAGCAGTTGGGGACAGGGTAATATCGATGAGCAGTTCTTC
few,TRBJ2-7,-,TRBV21-1,CASSKIGMGSVSDEQYF,TGTGCCAGCAGCAAAATCGGTATGGGGTCGGTCAGCGACGAGCAGTACTTC
many,TRBJ2-7,-,TRBV5-1,CASSLAASYEQYF,TGTGCTAGCAGCTTAGCGGCCTCCTACGAGCAGTACTTC
many,TRBJ2-1,-,TRBV12-3/TRBV12-4,CASTSGSEQFF,TGTGCCAGCACGAGCGGAAGTGAGCAGTTCTTC
many,TRBJ2-5,-,TRBV5-1,CASSLGGTQETQYF,TGTGCCAGCAGCTTAGGGGGGACACAAGAGACCCAGTACTTC
-,TRBJ2-7,-,TRBV6-5,CASSRPWGNEQYF,TGTGCCAGCAGTCGCCCTTGGGGCAACGAGCAGTACTTC
-,TRBJ1-1,-,TRBV5-1,CAISPDKQLMNTEAFF,TGCGCCATCAGCCCGGATAAACAGCTCATGAACACTGAAGCTTTCTTT
many,TRBJ2-7,-,TRBV4-2,CASSQEGGSYEQYF,TGTGCCAGCAGCCAAGAGGGCGGTTCCTACGAGCAGTACTTC
-,TRBJ2-1,-,TRBV4-2,CASSQARGLFYNEQFF,TGTGCCAGCAGCCAAGCGCGGGGCCTGTTCTACAATGAGCAGTTCTTC
few,TRBJ2-1,-,TRBV5-6,CASSEAGADGNNEQFF,TGTGCCAGCAGCGAGGCCGGGGCGGACGGAAACAATGAGCAGTTCTTC
-,TRBJ1-1,-,TRBV12-3/TRBV12-4,CASRATSGTEDFF,TGTGCCAGCAGGGCGACGAGCGGCACTGAAGATTTCTTT
-,TRBJ2-7,-,TRBV4-1,CASSQSVQGGDEQYF,TGCGCCAGCAGCCAAAGTGTTCAGGGAGGAGACGAGCAGTACTTC
-,TRBJ1-2,-,TRBV7-8,CASSLEAMRGEGYTF,TGTGCCAGCAGCTTAGAAGCGATGCGGGGTGAAGGCTACACCTTC
-,TRBJ2-3,-,TRBV4-1,CASSQRTHTDTQYF,TGCGCCAGCAGCCAAAGGACCCACACAGATACGCAGTATTTT